This T cell receptor beta chain was recovered during a study of post-analysis software for immune sequencing data. Broader study findings: Clustering by F measure revealed strong co-clustering among samples prepared together in one batch. Patients used a few TRBV segments, including TRBV5-6, TRBV5-1 and TRBV20-1, more often than controls.

cDNA libraries for TCR beta contained unique molecular identifiers. Each CDR3 protein is one row after TCRdb ran MiXCR on the PCR reads. The table has approximately 150,000 distinct CDR3 sequences, approximately 30% seen once. Only a few counts were recorded for this clonotype. Antigen unknown. Germline CDR1 and CDR2: SGHVS and FQNEAQ. The CDR3 spans 15 residues. With V trimmed by 2 bases and J by 11 bases, 12 bases remained unmatched. Material for sequencing was blood. This clonotype was obtained from a girl between 10 and 17 years old with multiple sclerosis. The chain uses TRBV7-8 and TRBJ2-1; 7 bases are a match to TRBD2. The CDR3 here is CASSLSGKREPQQFF. The CDR3 nucleotides read TGTGCCAGCAGCTTATCGGGAAAGCGGGAACCTCAGCAGTTCTTC.